This T cell receptor (beta chain) was observed in a study of beta chain features in type 1 diabetes. Whole-study results and caveats: Significant though moderate, a shortening of TCRB CDR3s appeared in all four CD4+ subsets of Type 1 diabetes patients.

It was via CD45RO/CCR7/CD25/CD127/CD95/CD27 that CD4+ naive, central memory, regulatory and stem cell-like memory cells were sorted. Concerning this clone itself: Its antigen remains unidentified.

CDR3 length equals 12 residues. The V end was cut by 6 bases, the J end by 3 bases, with 9 bases between. The V gene's germline CDR1 is MNHEY and CDR2 SVGAGI. Expressed TCRB transcripts got sequenced, as all isolated RNA was reverse transcribed. The method was immunoSEQ multiplex PCR; TCRdb's version includes in-frame clones alone and lacks a portion of them. The table records under 300,000 clones, 16% of them present only once. The TCR was taken from a man aged 30 to 39 with type 1 diabetes. Input material: naive CD4+ T cells from blood. V is TRBV6-5 and J is TRBJ2-7, with D possibly matching TRBD2 (5 bases). The CDR3 DNA reads as TGTGCCAGCAGAGCTACTAGCTACGAGCAGTACTTC. Its protein product is CASRATSYEQYF.